These 27 T cell receptor beta chains originate from one sample sequenced in a study of T cells after yellow fever vaccination. A single record per CDR3 protein comes from TCRdb applying MiXCR to the 5' RACE reads. The sample has 350,000 to 550,000 distinct CDR3 sequences, roughly a sixth seen once. Here the sequenced sample was PBMCs, taken before the yellow fever booster vaccination. The receptors here all came from a young man who received the YFV17D yellow fever vaccine.

The CDR3, as DNA: TGCGCCAGCAGCTTAGAGGGAACCACTGAAGCTTTCTTT. Translation gives CASSLEGTTEAFF. J is TRBJ1-1 and V is TRBV5-1; D is unclear. The CDR3 consists of 13 residues. The V gene lost 2 bases and the J gene lost 4 bases, with 9 bases spanning the gap. Germline V gene sequence: CDR1 SGHRS, CDR2 YFSETQ.

V is TRBV27 and J is TRBJ1-2; maybe TRBD1 (6 bases). The germline CDR1 and CDR2 sequences are MNHEY and SMNVEV (reference sequence). The CDR3 has 16 amino acids. V was trimmed by 3 bases and J by 0 bases, leaving 14 bases between them. CDR3 DNA sequence: TGTGCCAGCAGTTTGAACCTACGGACAGCTAACTATGGCTACACCTTC. It encodes CASSLNLRTANYGYTF.

In its sample, this clonotype was seen a few times. The chain carries TRBV12-3 or TRBV12-4 and TRBJ1-6; D not certain. Trimming took off 6 bases at V and 3 bases at J, with 12 bases between the two ends. The CDR3 length is 15 residues. The DNA for the CDR3 is TGTGCCAGCAGCCACAGACCAAGCTATAATTCACCCCTCCACTTT. Its protein is CASSHRPSYNSPLHF.

This clonotype showed up just once. This chain joins TRBV28 and TRBJ1-1; tentative D call: TRBD1 (5 bases). The CDR3 runs to 16 residues. Germline V gene sequence: CDR1 MDHEN, CDR2 SYDVKM. V was pared by 3 bases and J by 1 base, with 15 bases between. The CDR3 loop is CASSFGGLDENTEAFF. The CDR3 DNA reads as TGTGCCAGCAGTTTTGGGGGATTGGACGAGAACACTGAAGCTTTCTTT.

This clonotype has only a few counts. The J gene is TRBJ2-5, the V gene TRBV10-3; 7 nucleotides align to TRBD1. This CDR3 region has 16 residues. Germline loops: CDR1 ENHRY, CDR2 SYGVKD. Trimming at V came to 7 bases and at J to 4 bases, leaving 15 bases not matched to a gene. CDR3 loop: CAIKDHGDRAPETQYF. In DNA, the CDR3 is TGTGCCATCAAGGACCACGGGGACAGAGCCCCAGAGACCCAGTACTTC.

The chain uses TRBV7-2 and TRBJ2-7, with no clear D. V gave up 0 bases and J gave up 4 bases, with 7 bases separating them. This CDR3 is built from 13 residues. CDR1 is SGHTA and CDR2 is FQGNSA in the germline V gene. Here the CDR3 DNA reads TGTGCCAGCAGCTTAGCCCGGCAGTACGAGCAGTACTTC. This translates into CASSLARQYEQYF.

In its sample, this clonotype was seen a few times. This chain uses TRBV5-4 with TRBJ1-1; D is unclear. Looked up from germline, CDR1 is SGHNT and CDR2 is YYREEE (reference sequence). Trimming removed 1 base from V and 7 bases from J, with 5 bases in between. The CDR3 loop spans 11 amino acids. The CDR3 is CASSLFGEAFF. DNA for the CDR3: TGTGCCAGCAGCTTGTTCGGTGAAGCTTTCTTT.

J is TRBJ1-6 and V is TRBV7-9, with D uncertain. V lost 3 bases to trimming and J lost 0 bases, with 18 bases between them. Germline V gives CDR1 SEHNR, CDR2 FQNEAQ (reference sequence). This CDR3 region has 19 residues. CDR3: CASSLGRWSESSYNSPLHF. In DNA form, the CDR3 reads TGTGCCAGCAGCTTGGGCCGGTGGAGCGAAAGCTCCTATAATTCACCCCTCCACTTT.

This chain uses TRBV6-2 or TRBV6-3 with TRBJ2-5, with D perhaps matching TRBD1 or TRBD2 (5 bases each). From germline, CDR1 is MNHEY and CDR2 SVGEGT. This CDR3 contains 15 residues. Trimming took 2 bases from V and 3 from J, leaving 13 bases between them. The CDR3 sequence: CASSYLPGREETQYF. The CDR3 DNA follows: TGTGCCAGCAGTTACCTCCCGGGACGGGAAGAGACCCAGTACTTC.

CDR3 coding DNA: TGTGCCAGTAGTATTATCATGACGGGGTCCTACAATGAGCAGTTCTTC. Amino acids: CASSIIMTGSYNEQFF. This sequence joins TRBV19 and TRBJ2-1, with D possibly matching TRBD2 (5 bases). CDR1 and CDR2 (germline): LNHDA, SQIVND (reference sequence). This CDR3 spans 16 amino acids. The V and J ends lost 3 bases and 1 base respectively, with 13 bases between them.

This clonotype turned up a few times. The J gene is TRBJ2-7, the V gene TRBV3-1; weak D call: TRBD2 (6 bases). This CDR3 spans 15 amino acids. The ends were cut back, 4 bases at V and 4 bases at J, with 17 bases in the middle. CDR1 is LGHDT and CDR2 is YNNKEL in the germline V gene (reference sequence). In DNA, the CDR3 is TGTGCCAGCAGCCCGGGCGTCGGAGGGGCTTACGAGCAGTACGTC. It translates to CASSPGVGGAYEQYV.

The V call is TRBV7-2, the J call TRBJ2-2; a weak D match, TRBD1 (6 bases). The CDR3 runs to 18 residues. V was pared by 1 base and J by 0 bases, with 15 bases between. Germline V gene lookup returns CDR1 SGHTA and CDR2 FQGNSA. The CDR3 spells CASSLGRVGHPNTGELFF. The DNA of the CDR3 is TGTGCCAGCAGCTTAGGTCGCGTGGGACATCCGAACACCGGGGAGCTGTTTTTT.

The J gene is TRBJ2-7, the V gene TRBV3-1; possible D gene TRBD2, 5 bases. The CDR3 is 15 residues long. V shed 4 bases and J shed 0 bases, with 13 bases lying between them. Germline assignment: CDR1 LGHDT and CDR2 YNNKEL (reference sequence). The CDR3 sequence: CASSRTPGSSYEQYF. CDR3 sequence (DNA): TGTGCCAGCAGCCGTACCCCGGGGAGCTCCTACGAGCAGTACTTC.

The chain has TRBV7-9 and TRBJ1-2; perhaps TRBD1 as D (5 bases). Germline assignment: CDR1 SEHNR and CDR2 FQNEAQ (reference sequence). There are 14 residues in the CDR3. V was cut by 5 bases and J by 6 bases, with 16 bases left in between. The CDR3 loop is CASSPNLWGDGYTF. The CDR3 region has the DNA TGTGCCAGCAGCCCGAACTTGTGGGGGGATGGCTACACCTTC.

V and J are TRBV6-5 and TRBJ2-5; no reliable D call. The CDR3 sequence is 11 residues long. Germline V lookup: CDR1 MNHEY, CDR2 SVGAGI. V was pared by 7 bases and J by 2 bases, with 5 bases between. The CDR3, as DNA: TGTGCCAGCAAAGCTCAAGAGACCCAGTACTTC. Its protein is CASKAQETQYF.

The chain has TRBV6-5 and TRBJ2-7; 7 positions agree with TRBD2. The CDR3 sequence is 14 residues long. Germline CDR1 is MNHEY and CDR2 is SVGAGI. The V segment lost 8 bases and the J segment 0 bases; nucleotides outside the gene matches: 7. Here the CDR3 DNA reads TGTGCCAGCCGAAGCGGGACCAGCTCCTACGAGCAGTACGTC. It codes for CASRSGTSSYEQYV.

This clonotype turned up a few times. The chain is built from TRBV7-2 and TRBJ1-2, with D maybe TRBD1 (6 bases). Per the germline V gene, CDR1 is SGHTA and CDR2 is FQGNSA. The V end lost 5 bases, the J end lost 4 bases, and 14 bases lay between the germline ends. This CDR3 has 14 amino acids. For the CDR3, the DNA is TGTGCCAGCAGCCCGGGCGAGGGGGTCTATGGCTACACCTTC. It is translated as CASSPGEGVYGYTF. Full variable domain (remainder filled in from reference TRBV7-2 and TRBJ1-2): GAGVSQSPSNKVTEKGKDVELRCDPISGHTALYWYRQSLGQGLEFLIYFQGNSAPDKSGLPSDRFSAERTGGSVSTLTIQRTQQEDSAVYLCASSPGEGVYGYTFGSGTRLTVV.

The V and J genes are TRBV7-9 and TRBJ1-2; D gene uncertain. The CDR3 contains 13 residues. Germline values: CDR1 SEHNR, CDR2 FQNEAQ (reference sequence). Deletions cut 5 bases from V and 6 bases from J, with 13 bases between. Here the CDR3 reads CASSPPLGHGYTF. The CDR3 bases are TGTGCCAGCAGCCCCCCTTTGGGCCATGGCTACACCTTC.

Points on this clonotype: A much larger clone lies one base from this, so it may be a read error. CDR3 in amino acids: CASSSFEKLFF. DNA for the CDR3: TGTGCCAGCAGCTCGTTTGAAAAACTGTTTTTT. This rearrangement joins TRBV11-2 to TRBJ1-4, with D hard to call. Deletions cut 4 bases from V and 7 bases from J, with 4 bases between. The germline V gene has CDR1 SGHAT and CDR2 FQNNGV. The CDR3 is 11 residues long. The full variable domain, rest sourced from reference TRBV11-2 and TRBJ1-4, is EAGVAQSPRYKIIEKRQSVAFWCNPISGHATLYWYQQILGQGPKLLIQFQNNGVVDDSQLPKDRFSAERLKGVDSTLKIQPAKLEDSAVYLCASSSFEKLFFGSGTQLSVL.

This sequence joins TRBV6-5 and TRBJ1-6; possible D gene TRBD1, 6 bases. The CDR3 is 14 amino acids. V was shortened by 7 bases and J by 7 bases, with 14 bases between the two germline ends. Germline V CDR1 and CDR2: MNHEY, SVGAGI. The DNA of the CDR3 is TGTGCCAGCACCGTTTGGGGGGGCAATTCACCCCTCCACTTT. This encodes CASTVWGGNSPLHF.

This clonotype appeared a few times. The chain combines TRBV5-4 with TRBJ1-2; 8 nucleotides align to TRBD1. V shed 9 bases and J 4 bases; nucleotides not matched to a gene: 8. This CDR3 comprises 13 residues. Germline lookup yields CDR1 SGHNT and CDR2 YYREEE (reference sequence). The CDR3 reads CATAGTGAYGYTF. The CDR3, as DNA: TGTGCCACCGCCGGGACAGGTGCCTATGGCTACACCTTC.

J is TRBJ2-1 and V is TRBV12-3 or TRBV12-4; 13 bases are a match to TRBD2. CDR3 length: 16 residues. Trimming at V came to 5 bases and at J to 8 bases, leaving 9 bases not matched to a gene. The CDR3 nucleotides are TGTGCCAGCAGTAACTTACTAGCGGGGGGGTTTGATGAGCAGTTCTTC. It is translated as CASSNLLAGGFDEQFF.

This clonotype was seen only a few times. This chain links TRBV7-2 with TRBJ1-4; TRBD1 matches 12 bases. Unmatched junction bases numbered 5, after V lost 1 base and J lost 8 bases. CDR3 length: 16 amino acids. Germline V CDR1 and CDR2: SGHTA, FQGNSA. In DNA form, the CDR3 reads TGTGCCAGCAGCTTAGTCTCCGGGACAGGGGGCGAAAAACTGTTTTTT. The encoded protein is CASSLVSGTGGEKLFF. Using reference TRBV7-2 and TRBJ1-4 for the parts outside the CDR3, the full variable domain is GAGVSQSPSNKVTEKGKDVELRCDPISGHTALYWYRQSLGQGLEFLIYFQGNSAPDKSGLPSDRFSAERTGGSVSTLTIQRTQQEDSAVYLCASSLVSGTGGEKLFFGSGTQLSVL.

The chain employs TRBV20-1 and TRBJ2-7; D is uncertain. V dropped 6 bases and J dropped 4 bases, with 10 bases sitting between them. The CDR3 extends over 11 amino acids. CDR1 and CDR2 (germline): DFQATT, SNEGSKA (reference sequence). The CDR3 spells CSANFGYEQYV. CDR3 DNA sequence: TGCAGTGCAAATTTCGGGTACGAGCAGTACGTC.

The chain is built from TRBV3-1 and TRBJ1-1, with TRBD1 matching over 8 bases. In germline, CDR1 is LGHDT, CDR2 YNNKEL (reference sequence). V gave up 0 bases and J gave up 8 bases; unmatched junction bases: 5. This CDR3 has 14 residues. The CDR3: CASSQDEDREEAFF. The CDR3 DNA is TGTGCCAGCAGCCAAGACGAGGACAGGGAGGAAGCTTTCTTT.

The chain combines TRBV11-2 with TRBJ2-5, with 9 bases lining up with TRBD2. This CDR3 spans 15 amino acids. V lost 5 bases to trimming and J lost 4 bases; unmatched junction nucleotides: 8. Germline CDR1 SGHAT, CDR2 FQNNGV. CDR3 sequence reads: CASSPRGGRAETQYF. The CDR3 region has the DNA TGTGCCAGCAGCCCGCGGGGGGGTCGGGCAGAGACCCAGTACTTC.

This clonotype has more than one count but fewer than ten. The gene calls are TRBV5-1 and TRBJ1-1; the D gene is possibly TRBD1 (5 bases). The CDR3 loop spans 16 amino acids. V was cut by 0 bases and J by 4 bases, with 16 bases left in between. Looked up from germline, CDR1 is SGHRS and CDR2 is YFSETQ. CDR3 region: CASSLAVGGASTEAFF. The CDR3 nucleotides read TGCGCCAGCAGCTTGGCCGTCGGGGGTGCCTCCACTGAAGCTTTCTTT.